A selection of T cell receptor beta chains follows, all from one sample in a study of T cells expressing NK-cell markers. TCRdb reprocessed the 5' RACE reads and reports one entry per CDR3 protein, with no DNA. With about 300,000 distinct CDR3 sequences in the sample, the ten largest clones hold 4.2%. The sample comprised blood T cells: a sorted CD56 or NKG2C T cell subset, CD4+ or CD8+ T cells, or bulk PBMC T cells (not recorded which). These receptors were taken from a woman aged 18 to 75 in good health. The CDR3 runs from the conserved cysteine through the conserved F or W.

TRBJ2-1 TRBV5-1 CASKRGRHEQFF
TRBJ1-2 TRBV12-3/TRBV12-4 CASSVGTGTNYGYTF
TRBJ2-3 TRBV6-5 CASSYQAGTATTDTQYF
TRBJ2-2 TRBV20-1 CSAQAGGGTGELFF
TRBJ2-7 TRBV6-2/TRBV6-3 CASRTPGMGYEQYF
TRBJ2-7 TRBV19 CASRDQGKIDEQYF
TRBJ2-3 TRBV20-1 CSAGGSTHWATDTQYF
TRBJ2-1 TRBV20-1 CSASFPSRGEQFF
TRBJ2-1 TRBV5-1 CASSPGQGVFNEQFF
TRBJ2-3 TRBV12-3/TRBV12-4 CASSLTDREAHTQYF
TRBJ2-7 TRBV28 CASSTPPGEQYF
TRBJ2-1 TRBV5-6 CASSGLGGGRLAGVREQFF
TRBJ1-1 TRBV5-1 CATSGAPGFPEAFF
TRBJ1-3 TRBV2 CASSRTGGNTIYF
TRBJ1-5 TRBV6-2/TRBV6-3 CASSYPGVCHF
TRBJ2-2 TRBV18 CASSTPPLNTGELFF
TRBJ2-3 TRBV10-3 CAISSQVGTDTQYF
TRBJ2-2 TRBV9 CASSPVGGLVNTGELFF
TRBJ2-5 TRBV7-9 CASSPETGRLQETQYF
TRBJ2-7 TRBV30 CAWTKHRVYEQYF
TRBJ2-3 TRBV12-3/TRBV12-4 CASTPTGPDTQYF
TRBJ2-7 TRBV7-9 CASSLWEAGFSYEQYF
TRBJ2-4 TRBV7-9 CASSLATTGLDKNIQYF
TRBJ1-1 TRBV10-3 CATRDSQSGGTEAFF
TRBJ1-6 TRBV2 CASRSRDQGHSPLHF
TRBJ2-1 TRBV30 CAWAPFNDEQFF
TRBJ2-5 TRBV27 CASSSVWLTKETQYF
TRBJ1-4 TRBV2 CASKGDRQNEKLFF
TRBJ2-7 TRBV7-2 CASSLDPSDSYEQYF
TRBJ2-3 TRBV20-1 CSAQHQRRGLTDTQYF
TRBJ2-2 TRBV18 CASSPTTGELFF
TRBJ1-1 TRBV20-1 CSAAGGDTEAFF
TRBJ2-4 TRBV7-6 CASSMGRLAKNIQYF
TRBJ2-2 TRBV10-3 CAISETGGGELFF
TRBJ2-2 TRBV9 CASSRGLSGELFF
TRBJ2-1 TRBV7-9 CASSTQGGDFIEQFF
TRBJ2-1 TRBV10-2 CASLSLLGSQSGDEQFF
TRBJ2-3 TRBV15 CATSRETGLAGRTDTQYF
TRBJ2-3 TRBV24-1 CATKLPGQAITDTQYF
TRBJ2-6 TRBV11-1 CASSPRDRVSGANVLTF
TRBJ1-2 TRBV18 CASSPGTGGVGESGYTF
TRBJ2-5 TRBV12-3/TRBV12-4 CASSPGTPEETQYF
TRBJ2-5 TRBV25-1 CASSEPSRGTQYF